The 27 T cell receptor beta chains below come from one sample, sequenced in a study of technical replicates of blood from several donors. Sequencing used immunoSEQ multiplex PCR; TCRdb keeps in-frame clones, though not all of them. The data contain approximately 75,000 clones, more than 80% of them singletons. The sequencing input was PBMCs. Source of these receptors: a human donor in good health. Some clones in this sample may be carry-over from other donors' samples.

The J gene is TRBJ2-5, the V gene TRBV7-9; no clear D gene. Germline V CDR1 and CDR2: SEHNR, FQNEAQ (reference sequence). The CDR3 runs to 14 residues. Trimming shortened V by 7 bases and J by 5 bases, and 17 bases separated the two germline ends. CDR3 sequence: CASTQARETETQYF. In nucleotides, the CDR3 is TGTGCCAGCACCCAAGCGCGAGAGACGGAGACCCAGTACTTC.

The chain employs TRBV30 and TRBJ1-2; TRBD1 agrees at 9 bases. The CDR3 length is 13 residues. From germline, CDR1 is GTSNPN and CDR2 SVGIG (reference sequence). J was trimmed by 7 bases and V by 1 base; bases with no gene match: 4. CDR3 region: CAWSAGQGLGYTF. The DNA of the CDR3 is TGTGCCTGGAGTGCGGGACAGGGTCTTGGCTACACCTTC.

In this sample, this clone turned up a few times. The J gene is TRBJ2-7, the V gene TRBV4-2, with 12 bases lining up with TRBD1. The CDR3 covers 15 residues. The germline V gene encodes CDR1 LGHNA and CDR2 YNFKEQ. V lost 5 bases and J lost 1; bases outside the gene matches: 3. This CDR3 reads CASSLGQGASYEQYF. The CDR3 DNA is TGTGCCAGCAGCTTGGGACAGGGGGCTTCCTACGAGCAGTACTTC.

V usage is TRBV19 and J usage is TRBJ1-1; TRBD1 aligns across 7 bases. With V trimmed by 3 bases and J by 4 bases, 5 bases remained unmatched. The germline V gene encodes CDR1 LNHDA and CDR2 SQIVND (reference sequence). The CDR3 extends over 14 amino acids. The CDR3 DNA is TGTGCCAGTAGTATTCAACAGGGGATCACTGAAGCTTTCTTT. Translated: CASSIQQGITEAFF.

This clone was counted between two and nine times. The chain joins TRBV7-6 to TRBJ2-7; maybe TRBD2 (5 bases). Germline V CDR1 and CDR2: SGHVS, FNYEAQ. The V end lost 1 base, the J end lost 3 bases, and 7 bases lay between the germline ends. CDR3 length equals 13 residues. This CDR3 is CASSLGGLYEQYF. The CDR3 region has the DNA TGTGCCAGCAGCTTAGGCGGACTCTACGAGCAGTACTTC.

The rearrangement links TRBV19 to TRBJ1-2, with D uncertain. Germline-derived CDR1 and CDR2 are LNHDA and SQIVND (reference sequence). This CDR3 region has 13 residues. Trimming removed 9 bases at V and 7 bases at J, with 18 bases between. CDR3: CASHIAGEGGYTF. The CDR3 DNA is TGTGCCAGCCACATCGCGGGAGAGGGTGGCTACACCTTC.

This sequence joins TRBV6-4 and TRBJ2-3; 8 nucleotides line up with TRBD2. This CDR3 contains 14 residues. J lost 6 bases, V lost 4 bases, and 6 bases had no gene match. Germline CDR1 is MRHNA and CDR2 is SNTAGT. CDR3 in DNA: TGTGCCAGCAGTGTGAACGGGGGGGAGGATACGCAGTATTTT. Translating gives CASSVNGGEDTQYF.

This clone is a singleton in its sample. This chain links TRBV18 with TRBJ2-7; D perhaps matches TRBD1 (6 bases). With 4 bases removed from V and 7 bases from J, the gap between germline ends came to 14 bases. The CDR3 runs to 13 residues. Germline V lookup: CDR1 KGHSH, CDR2 LQKENI. CDR3 loop: CASSQEQGAEQYF. CDR3 sequence (DNA): TGTGCCAGCTCACAAGAACAGGGCGCGGAGCAGTACTTC. The whole variable domain, remainder taken from reference TRBV18 and TRBJ2-7, is NAGVMQNPRHLVRRRGQEARLRCSPMKGHSHVYWYRQLPEEGLKFMVYLQKENIIDESGMPKERFSAEFPKEGPSILRIQQVVRGDSAAYFCASSQEQGAEQYFGPGTRLTVT.

The chain recombines TRBV21-1 with TRBJ1-5; the tabulated D call, TRBD1, remains unverified against the DNA. TRBV21-1 counts as a pseudogene. This CDR3 comprises 17 residues. The CDR3 here is CASSKGRSHPSNQPQHF. CDR3 sequence (DNA): TGTGCCAGCAGCAAAGGCAGGTCTCACCCTAGCAATCAGCCCCAGCATTTT.

The V and J genes are TRBV5-6 and TRBJ2-5; D may be TRBD2 (5 bases). V was cut by 3 bases and J by 13 bases, with 13 bases left in between. Germline assignment: CDR1 SGHDT and CDR2 YYEEEE. This CDR3 is built from 11 residues. The CDR3 bases are TGTGCCAGCAGCTCGGGGTCCGGCCGGTACTTC. It codes for CASSSGSGRYF.

The rearrangement uses TRBV7-9 and TRBJ2-5, with D uncertain. V lost 5 bases, J lost 2 bases, and 15 bases lay in between. Germline V gene lookup returns CDR1 SEHNR and CDR2 FQNEAQ (reference sequence). The length of the CDR3 is 15 residues. CDR3 residues: CASSPAGATQETQYF. The CDR3 DNA sequence: TGTGCCAGCAGCCCGGCCGGAGCCACTCAAGAGACCCAGTACTTC.

The J gene is TRBJ2-5, the V gene TRBV9, with a weak D call TRBD2 (5 bases). This CDR3 is built from 15 residues. CDR1 is SGDLS, CDR2 YYNGEE, per germline. The V end lost 0 bases, the J end lost 5 bases, and 14 bases lay between the germline ends. The CDR3 sequence: CASSVVTSPGETQYF. CDR3 coding DNA: TGTGCCAGCAGCGTAGTCACTAGTCCCGGGGAGACCCAGTACTTC.

The rearrangement uses TRBV18 and TRBJ2-7; 10 nucleotides agree with TRBD2. J lost 7 bases, V lost 3 bases, and 12 bases had no gene match. In germline, CDR1 is KGHSH, CDR2 LQKENI. This CDR3 spans 16 amino acids. The CDR3 DNA reads TGTGCCAGCTCACCGTCCGTACTAGCGGGGTTGAATGAGCAGTACTTC. It yields the protein CASSPSVLAGLNEQYF.

The rearrangement joins TRBV30 to TRBJ2-3; TRBD2 matches at 8 bases. J gave up 0 bases and V 5 bases, and 7 bases lay outside the gene matches. The CDR3 has 15 residues. Per the germline V gene, CDR1 is GTSNPN and CDR2 is SVGIG (reference sequence). The chain's CDR3 is CAWGRTSLSTDTQYF. The CDR3 nucleotides read TGTGCCTGGGGTAGGACTAGCCTTAGCACAGATACGCAGTATTTT. The full variable domain, completed using reference TRBV30 and TRBJ2-3, is SQTIHQWPATLVQPVGSPLSLECTVEGTSNPNLYWYRQAAGRGLQLLFYSVGIGQISSEVPQNLSASRPQDRQFILSSKKLLLSDSGFYLCAWGRTSLSTDTQYFGPGTRLTVL.

The chain is built from TRBV6-4 and TRBJ2-5; 12 nucleotides align to TRBD2. Germline V CDR1 and CDR2: MRHNA, SNTAGT. Germline trimming cut 4 bases from V and 5 bases from J; bases unmatched to any gene: 5. There are 15 residues in the CDR3. CDR3 residues: CASSASGRAGETQYF. The DNA of the CDR3 is TGTGCCAGCAGTGCTAGCGGGAGGGCCGGGGAGACCCAGTACTTC.

CDR3 DNA: TGTGCCAGTGCCTGGGCAAACCGCAACACCGGGGAGCTGTTTTTT. Translating gives CASAWANRNTGELFF. This chain uses TRBV19 with TRBJ2-2, with unresolved D. The V gene's germline CDR1 is LNHDA and CDR2 SQIVND (reference sequence). The CDR3 loop spans 15 amino acids. The ends were cut back, 8 bases at V and 2 bases at J, with 15 bases in the middle.

The CDR3 sequence: CASSLRGQGSGEQYF. The CDR3 DNA follows: TGTGCCAGCAGCTTAAGGGGGCAAGGCTCGGGAGAGCAGTACTTC. V is TRBV7-8 and J is TRBJ2-7; 7 bases match TRBD1. The V gene end was trimmed by 2 bases and the J gene end by 7 bases; junction bases not matched to a gene: 11. The CDR3 is 15 residues long. Germline CDR1 reads SGHVS; CDR2 reads FQNEAQ.

The rearrangement joins TRBV7-9 to TRBJ2-1, with D perhaps matching TRBD2 (5 bases). Germline V gene data show CDR1 as SEHNR and CDR2 as FQNEAQ (reference sequence). The CDR3 covers 12 residues. V was trimmed by 0 bases and J by 15 bases, leaving 12 bases between them. The CDR3 sequence: CASSLATTGVFF. CDR3 in DNA: TGTGCCAGCAGCTTAGCGACTACGGGTGTGTTCTTC.

V and J are TRBV18 and TRBJ2-1; possibly TRBD2 for D (5 bases). Germline V gene lookup returns CDR1 KGHSH and CDR2 LQKENI. This CDR3 has 13 amino acids. The V and J ends lost 3 bases and 6 bases respectively, with 9 bases between them. In DNA form, the CDR3 reads TGTGCCAGCTCACCGACTAATGGCAATGAGCAGTTCTTC. Translation gives CASSPTNGNEQFF.

In its sample, this clone was seen a few times. The rearrangement links TRBV30 to TRBJ1-1; a weak D match, TRBD1 (5 bases). Per the germline V gene, CDR1 is GTSNPN and CDR2 is SVGIG (reference sequence). The CDR3 spans 12 residues. CDR3 region: CAGTGGDTEAFF. The CDR3 coding sequence is TGTGCGGGGACGGGGGGGGACACTGAAGCTTTCTTT.

The rearrangement links TRBV30 to TRBJ2-2; D gene ambiguous. There are 12 residues in the CDR3. The V gene's germline CDR1 is GTSNPN and CDR2 SVGIG (reference sequence). V was cut by 5 bases and J by 6 bases, with 10 bases left in between. The CDR3 DNA is TGTGCCTGGGGCCCCCTGTCCGGGGAGCTGTTTTTT. It translates to CAWGPLSGELFF.

The rearrangement joins TRBV15 to TRBJ2-7; 12 bases are a match to TRBD1. Germline V CDR1 and CDR2: LNHNV, YYDKDF (reference sequence). The V and J ends lost 0 bases and 4 bases, in that order; junction bases with no gene match: 1. The CDR3 loop spans 15 amino acids. This chain's CDR3 is CATSREGQGAYEQYF. Here the CDR3 DNA reads TGTGCCACCAGCAGAGAGGGACAGGGGGCTTACGAGCAGTACTTC.

The rearrangement links TRBV5-4 to TRBJ2-2; 9 bases match TRBD2. This CDR3 region has 19 residues. V shed 0 bases, J shed 1 base, and the junction held 10 bases outside the gene matches. The germline V gene encodes CDR1 SGHNT and CDR2 YYREEE (reference sequence). The CDR3 here is CASSLDVRLAGKNTGELFF. For the CDR3, the DNA is TGTGCCAGCAGCTTGGATGTGAGGCTAGCGGGGAAGAACACCGGGGAGCTGTTTTTT.

V gene TRBV29-1 combines with J gene TRBJ2-5, with a tentative D call TRBD1 (7 bases). The V end lost 7 bases, the J end lost 4 bases, and 25 bases lay between the germline ends. Germline values: CDR1 SQVTM, CDR2 ANQGSEA. This CDR3 has 16 residues. The CDR3 sequence: CSAEGGGTHTPETQYF. DNA for the CDR3: TGCAGCGCGGAAGGAGGGGGCACCCACACCCCAGAGACCCAGTACTTC.

There are a few counts of this clone. The genes are TRBV4-1 and TRBJ1-2; D gene uncertain. The CDR3 loop spans 13 amino acids. Germline assignment: CDR1 MGHRA and CDR2 YSYEKL. Trimming took 5 bases from V and 2 from J, leaving 9 bases between them. The CDR3 nucleotides are TGCGCCAGCAGCGACTCCGACAACTATGGCTACACCTTC. Amino acid sequence: CASSDSDNYGYTF.

The chain carries TRBV6-8 and TRBJ2-1; 16 bases map to TRBD2. This CDR3 comprises 18 residues. The J segment lost 0 bases and the V segment lost 5 bases, leaving 4 bases of the junction unmatched. Germline CDR1 is MNHGY and CDR2 is SAAAGT. The CDR3 is CASSAGTSGRASYNEQFF. The CDR3 DNA reads as TGTGCCAGCAGTGCCGGGACTAGCGGGAGGGCCTCCTACAATGAGCAGTTCTTC.

The J gene is TRBJ2-5, the V gene TRBV28, with 10 bases matching TRBD1. V was clipped by 1 base and J by 4 bases; unmatched bases: 3. The CDR3 is made up of 15 amino acids. The germline gives CDR1 MDHEN, CDR2 SYDVKM. The CDR3 DNA reads TGTGCCAGCAGTTTATCGGGGACAGGGGTAGAGACCCAGTACTTC. Amino acids: CASSLSGTGVETQYF.